This T cell receptor (beta chain) came from a study of blood T cell repertoires in COVID-19 (dated by TCRdb to 2020 to 2021). Regarding the complete study: Collaborator samples came from the United States, Italy and Spain and covered acute and convalescent phases of COVID-19. The repertoires were made available in a free public database intended to serve as a resource for research on the immune response to SARS-CoV-2. Deeply sampled blood TCRbeta repertoires from subjects exposed to, actively infected with, or recovered from COVID-19 were included in the dataset. Samples were obtained from the ongoing ImmuneRACE study (first 160 participants) and from 1,000 to 1,500 subjects provided by 6 global collaborators. Where available, HLA class I and class II types were obtained from metadata supplied by the sample provider rather than from assay-based typing. The material from the prospective study consisted of cDNA or gDNA derived from T cells, B-cell-depleted T cells, or PBMCs. The sample metadata nearly always contained a de-identified subject ID, COVID-19 status, age in years and sex.

On the study overall, not on this receptor specifically: The amount of clinical and demographic metadata varied by source and participant and was provided uncurated.

Turning to this clone: Its cognate antigen has yet to be identified. No base quality values were provided; no much bigger clone lies one nucleotide off.

Collaborating institutions collected whole blood in K2EDTA tubes following their own protocols. For TCRbeta analysis, collaborator samples were shipped as frozen whole blood, as isolated PBMCs, or as DNA extracted from either sample type. TCRbeta CDR3 regions were amplified from genomic DNA using the immunoSEQ Assay, a bias-controlled multiplex PCR. Concerning the study's data processing: The number of nucleated cells in each sample was estimated from the amplification of reference gene primers within the assay. To quantify the absolute abundance of each unique TCRbeta CDR3 rearrangement, sequence reads were collapsed and filtered. Productive Simpson clonality was computed per sample as the square root of Simpson's diversity index over productive rearrangements. Imported from immuneACCESS, the table was reduced by TCRdb to in-frame sequences with V and J called. These copies leave out some clones; in studies compared against another copy, an unresolved V gene accounts for under half, and the cause of the remainder is not known. D and trimming were read from the DNA, whereas the V and J calls and clone size are those reported in that table. The sample profile shows roughly 140,000 clones; about 79% of them were found once. The ten most abundant clones make up 6.5% to 9% of the sample.

In the germline V gene, CDR1 corresponds to KGHDR and CDR2 to SFDVKD. After removal of 7 bases from V and 12 bases from J, the junction retains 11 bases not matched to a gene. From cysteine to phenylalanine, the CDR3 is 13 amino acids long. Only the CDR3 portion is preserved as DNA: 39 bases, with reading frame beginning at the first base. Sequenced sample: peripheral blood. The clonotype comes from a woman aged 45-65 years in a cohort sampled during active or convalescent COVID-19. The sequence links TRBV24-1 to TRBJ1-2; TRBD1 agrees with 9 junctional bases. The DNA sequence is TGTGCCACCAGCGAACCGGGACAGGGTGTCCACACCTTC. Translated, this gives CATSEPGQGVHTF.